The T cell receptor (beta chain) described here comes from a study of response to subunit inactivated influenza vaccine. On this clonotype itself: As yet, its antigen is unknown.

The V gene lost 4 bases and the J gene lost 4 bases, with 11 bases spanning the gap. The CDR3 has 14 residues. The germline CDR1 and CDR2 sequences are LNHDA and SQIVND (reference sequence). MiXCR, run by TCRdb on the RT-PCR reads, gives a single entry per CDR3 protein. The sample includes hundreds of thousands of distinct CDR3 sequences, 13% to 15% of them seen just once. Findings and limits, study-wide: Authors suggested that a seasonal influenza vaccination recruits few new T cells each time.

This clonotype was obtained from a man between 50 and 59 years old who received an inactivated influenza vaccine. Source: PBMCs from blood, taken 14 to 15 days before vaccination. The chain couples TRBV19 to TRBJ1-3, with D maybe TRBD1 (6 bases). The CDR3 spells CASSRTAPGNTIYF. DNA for the CDR3: TGTGCCAGTAGTAGGACAGCTCCCGGAAACACCATATATTTT.